The source of this TCR beta chain is a study of breast tumors, draining lymph nodes, adjacent tissues. Axillary draining lymph nodes of breast cancer patients supplied the node samples. This clonotype was detected many times. Its antigen is currently unknown. A single record per CDR3 protein comes from TCRdb applying MiXCR to the multiplex PCR reads. The sample lists 200,000 to 300,000 distinct CDR3 sequences, 30% to 35% occurring once. Study results and limitations: Tumor T cell lymph node origin was a supported hypothesis, not proven. Most tumor T cells seemingly derive from lymph node, then expand in tumor. Tumor TCR diversity was below lymph nodes but above nontumor tissue. Luminal-like breast cancer showed significantly greater tumor-nontumor repertoire similarity than basal-like breast cancer did.

The CDR3 length is 15 residues. J was trimmed by 7 bases and V by 5 bases; bases with no gene match: 11. CDR1 is LNHDA and CDR2 is SQIVND in the germline V gene (reference sequence). What was sequenced was axillary lymph node tissue. This TCR was recovered from a female donor with breast cancer. Some clones in this sample may be carry-over from other donors' samples. V usage is TRBV19 and J usage is TRBJ1-2; 9 bases match TRBD1. The CDR3 here is CASSPRDRAWVGYTF. CDR3 nucleotides: TGTGCCAGTAGTCCTCGGGACAGGGCTTGGGTTGGCTACACCTTC.